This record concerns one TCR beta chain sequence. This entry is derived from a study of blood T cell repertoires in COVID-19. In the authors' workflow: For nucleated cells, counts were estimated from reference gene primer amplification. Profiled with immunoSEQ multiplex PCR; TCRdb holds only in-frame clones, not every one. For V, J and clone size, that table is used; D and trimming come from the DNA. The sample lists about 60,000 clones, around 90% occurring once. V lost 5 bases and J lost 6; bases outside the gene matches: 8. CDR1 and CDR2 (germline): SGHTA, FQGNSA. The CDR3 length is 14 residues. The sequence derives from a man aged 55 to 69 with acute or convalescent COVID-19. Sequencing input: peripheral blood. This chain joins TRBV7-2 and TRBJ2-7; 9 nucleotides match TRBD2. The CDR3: CASSTSGRWSEQYF. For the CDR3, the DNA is TGTGCCAGCAGCACGAGCGGGAGGTGGTCCGAGCAGTACTTC.